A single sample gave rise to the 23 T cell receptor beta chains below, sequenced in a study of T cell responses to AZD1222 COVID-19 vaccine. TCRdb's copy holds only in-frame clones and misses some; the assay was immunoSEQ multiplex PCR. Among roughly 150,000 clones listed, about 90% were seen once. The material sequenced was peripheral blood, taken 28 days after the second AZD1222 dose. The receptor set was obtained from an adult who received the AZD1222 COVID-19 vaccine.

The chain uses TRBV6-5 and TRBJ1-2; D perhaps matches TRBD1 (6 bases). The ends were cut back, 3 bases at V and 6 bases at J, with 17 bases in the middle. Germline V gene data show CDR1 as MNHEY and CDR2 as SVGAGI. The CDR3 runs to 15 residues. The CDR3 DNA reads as TGTGCCAGCAGTTATGACGCGGACAGCGGGGATGGCTACACCTTC. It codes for CASSYDADSGDGYTF.

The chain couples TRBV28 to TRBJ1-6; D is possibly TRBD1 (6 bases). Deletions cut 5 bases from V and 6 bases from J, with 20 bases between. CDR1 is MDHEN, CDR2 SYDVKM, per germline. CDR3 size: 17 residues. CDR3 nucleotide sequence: TGTGCCAGCAGTCAACTCTCCGCCCCGGACAGTAATTCACCCCTCCACTTT. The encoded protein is CASSQLSAPDSNSPLHF.

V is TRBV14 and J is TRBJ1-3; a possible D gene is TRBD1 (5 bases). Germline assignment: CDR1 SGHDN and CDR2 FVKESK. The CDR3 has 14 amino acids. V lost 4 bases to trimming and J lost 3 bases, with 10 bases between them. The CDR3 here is CASSLPGLGNTIYF. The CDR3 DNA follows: TGTGCCAGCAGCCTACCAGGGCTTGGAAACACCATATATTTT.

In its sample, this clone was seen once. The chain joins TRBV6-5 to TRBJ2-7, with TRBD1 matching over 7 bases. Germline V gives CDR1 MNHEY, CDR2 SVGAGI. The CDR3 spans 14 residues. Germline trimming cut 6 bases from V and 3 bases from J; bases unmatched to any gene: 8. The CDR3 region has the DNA TGTGCCAGCAGAGAGACAGGGCCCTTCTACGAGCAGTACTTC. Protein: CASRETGPFYEQYF.

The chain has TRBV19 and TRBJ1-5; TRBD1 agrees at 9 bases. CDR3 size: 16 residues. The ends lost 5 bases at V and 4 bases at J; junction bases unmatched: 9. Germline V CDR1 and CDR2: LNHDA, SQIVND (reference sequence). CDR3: CASSPPADRGNQPQHF. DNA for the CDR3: TGTGCCAGTAGTCCTCCCGCTGACAGGGGGAATCAGCCCCAGCATTTT.

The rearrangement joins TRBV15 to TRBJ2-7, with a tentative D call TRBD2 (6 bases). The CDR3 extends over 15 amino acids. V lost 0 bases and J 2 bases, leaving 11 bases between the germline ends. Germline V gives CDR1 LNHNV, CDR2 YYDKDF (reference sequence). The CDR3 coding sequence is TGTGCCACCAGCAGAGAAGGAGGGCGAGCCTACGAGCAGTACTTC. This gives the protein CATSREGGRAYEQYF. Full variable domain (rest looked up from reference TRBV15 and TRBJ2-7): DAMVIQNPRYQVTQFGKPVTLSCSQTLNHNVMYWYQQKSSQAPKLLFHYYDKDFNNEADTPDNFQSRRPNTSFCFLDIRSPGLGDTAMYLCATSREGGRAYEQYFGPGTRLTVT.

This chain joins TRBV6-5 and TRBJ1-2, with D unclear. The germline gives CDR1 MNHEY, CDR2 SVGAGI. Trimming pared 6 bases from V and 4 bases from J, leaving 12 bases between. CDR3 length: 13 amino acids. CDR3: CASRRTDSYGYTF. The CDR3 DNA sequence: TGTGCCAGCAGGAGAACAGATAGCTATGGCTACACCTTC.

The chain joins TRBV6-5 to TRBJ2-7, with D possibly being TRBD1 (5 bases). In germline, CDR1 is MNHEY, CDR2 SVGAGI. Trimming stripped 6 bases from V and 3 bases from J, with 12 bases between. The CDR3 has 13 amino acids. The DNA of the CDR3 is TGTGCCAGCAGCCAAGAACAGGACTACGAGCAGTACTTC. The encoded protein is CASSQEQDYEQYF.

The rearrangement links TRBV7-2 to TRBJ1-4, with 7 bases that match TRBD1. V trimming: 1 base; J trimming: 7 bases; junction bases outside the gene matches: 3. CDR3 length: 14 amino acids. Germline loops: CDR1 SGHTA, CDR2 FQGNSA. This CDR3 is CASSLGQGGEKLFF. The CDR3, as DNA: TGTGCCAGCAGCTTAGGACAGGGTGGTGAAAAACTGTTTTTT.

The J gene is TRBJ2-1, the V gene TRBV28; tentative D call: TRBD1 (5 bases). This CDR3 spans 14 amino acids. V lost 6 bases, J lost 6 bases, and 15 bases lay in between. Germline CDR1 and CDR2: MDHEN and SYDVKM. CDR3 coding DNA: TGTGCCAGCAGCTCGGCAGGGCCCCCCAATGAGCAGTTCTTC. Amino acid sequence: CASSSAGPPNEQFF.

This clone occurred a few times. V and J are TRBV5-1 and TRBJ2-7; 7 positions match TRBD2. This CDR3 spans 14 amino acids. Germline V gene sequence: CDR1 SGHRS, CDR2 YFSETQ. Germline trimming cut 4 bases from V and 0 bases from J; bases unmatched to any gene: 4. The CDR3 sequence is CASSGGGSSYEQYF. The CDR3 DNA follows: TGCGCCAGCAGCGGTGGCGGGAGCTCCTACGAGCAGTACTTC.

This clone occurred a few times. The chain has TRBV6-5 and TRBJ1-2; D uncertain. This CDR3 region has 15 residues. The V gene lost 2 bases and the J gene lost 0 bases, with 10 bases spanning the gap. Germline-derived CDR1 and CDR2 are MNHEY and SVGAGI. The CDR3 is CASSYGTVPNYGYTF. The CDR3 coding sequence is TGTGCCAGCAGTTACGGTACAGTCCCTAACTATGGCTACACCTTC.

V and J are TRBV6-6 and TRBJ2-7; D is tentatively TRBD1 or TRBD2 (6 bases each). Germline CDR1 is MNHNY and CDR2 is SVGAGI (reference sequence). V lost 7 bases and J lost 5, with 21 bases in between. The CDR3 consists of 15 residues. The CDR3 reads CASNSRGQGYNEQYF. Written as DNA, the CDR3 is TGTGCCAGCAACTCCCGGGGGCAGGGCTATAACGAGCAGTACTTC.

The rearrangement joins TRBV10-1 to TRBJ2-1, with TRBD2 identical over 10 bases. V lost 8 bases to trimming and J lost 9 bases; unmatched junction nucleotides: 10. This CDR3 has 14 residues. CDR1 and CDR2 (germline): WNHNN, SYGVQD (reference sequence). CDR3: CASGTSGVEAEQFF. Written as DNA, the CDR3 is TGCGCCAGCGGAACTAGCGGGGTGGAGGCTGAGCAGTTCTTC.

The CDR3 sequence: CASSLQGKYEQFF. CDR3 nucleotide sequence: TGTGCCAGCAGCTTACAGGGGAAGTATGAGCAGTTCTTC. The V gene is TRBV7-3, the J gene TRBJ2-1; perhaps TRBD1 as D (6 bases). V gave up 2 bases and J gave up 8 bases, with 10 bases separating them. The germline V gene encodes CDR1 SGHTA and CDR2 FQGTGA. This CDR3 spans 13 amino acids.

The CDR3 DNA is TGTGCCAGCTCACCATTAGGACGGACTGCAACTAATGAAAAACTGTTTTTT. The encoded protein is CASSPLGRTATNEKLFF. The chain links TRBV18 to TRBJ1-4; D unresolved. This CDR3 is built from 17 residues. Germline lookup yields CDR1 KGHSH and CDR2 LQKENI. The V end was cut by 2 bases, the J end by 0 bases, with 13 bases between. The full variable domain, rest sourced from reference TRBV18 and TRBJ1-4, is NAGVMQNPRHLVRRRGQEARLRCSPMKGHSHVYWYRQLPEEGLKFMVYLQKENIIDESGMPKERFSAEFPKEGPSILRIQQVVRGDSAAYFCASSPLGRTATNEKLFFGSGTQLSVL.

CDR3 sequence (DNA): TGCGCCAGCAGCCAAGATGGACAGGGGATAGGGGAGACCCAGTACTTC. This gives the protein CASSQDGQGIGETQYF. The gene calls are TRBV4-1 and TRBJ2-5; TRBD1 matches 9 bases. Germline V gene sequence: CDR1 MGHRA, CDR2 YSYEKL. CDR3 size: 16 residues. The V segment lost 0 bases and the J segment 5 bases; nucleotides outside the gene matches: 7.

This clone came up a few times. The CDR3 loop reads CASSAGNAGFTDTQYF. The DNA of the CDR3 is TGTGCCAGCAGCGCAGGAAATGCGGGGTTCACAGATACGCAGTATTTT. The rearrangement links TRBV7-2 to TRBJ2-3; weak D call: TRBD2 (6 bases). This CDR3 contains 16 residues. V dropped 5 bases and J dropped 2 bases, with 17 bases sitting between them. Germline values: CDR1 SGHTA, CDR2 FQGNSA.

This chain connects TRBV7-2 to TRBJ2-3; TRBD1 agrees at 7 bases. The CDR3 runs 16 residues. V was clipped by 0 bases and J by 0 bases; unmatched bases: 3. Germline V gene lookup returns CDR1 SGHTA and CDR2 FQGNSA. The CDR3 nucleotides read TGTGCCAGCAGCTTAGCTGGACAGGCTAGCACAGATACGCAGTATTTT. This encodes CASSLAGQASTDTQYF.

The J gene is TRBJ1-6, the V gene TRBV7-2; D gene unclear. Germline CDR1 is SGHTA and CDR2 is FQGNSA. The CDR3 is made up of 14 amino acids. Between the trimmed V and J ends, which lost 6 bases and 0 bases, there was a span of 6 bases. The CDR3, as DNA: TGTGCCAGCAGAAGAAGCTCCTATAATTCACCCCTCCACTTT. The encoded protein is CASRRSSYNSPLHF.

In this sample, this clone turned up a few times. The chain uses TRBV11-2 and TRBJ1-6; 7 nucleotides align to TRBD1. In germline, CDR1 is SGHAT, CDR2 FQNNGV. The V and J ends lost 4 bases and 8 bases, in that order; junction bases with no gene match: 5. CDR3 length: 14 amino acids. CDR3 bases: TGTGCCAGCAGCTGGACAGGTGGGGATTCACCCCTCCACTTT. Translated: CASSWTGGDSPLHF.

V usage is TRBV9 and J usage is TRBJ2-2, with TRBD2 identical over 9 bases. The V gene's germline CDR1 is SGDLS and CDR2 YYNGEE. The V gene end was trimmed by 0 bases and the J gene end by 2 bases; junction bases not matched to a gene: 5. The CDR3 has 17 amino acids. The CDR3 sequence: CASSVVEGLANTGELFF. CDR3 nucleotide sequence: TGTGCCAGCAGCGTAGTGGAGGGACTAGCCAACACCGGGGAGCTGTTTTTT.

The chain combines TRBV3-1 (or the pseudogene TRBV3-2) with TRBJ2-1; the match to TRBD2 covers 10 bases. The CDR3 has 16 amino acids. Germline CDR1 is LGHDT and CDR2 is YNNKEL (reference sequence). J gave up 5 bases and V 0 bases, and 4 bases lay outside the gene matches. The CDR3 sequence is CASSQEFTSGDNEQFF. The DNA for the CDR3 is TGTGCCAGCAGCCAAGAGTTTACTAGCGGGGACAATGAGCAGTTCTTC.